The next 24 T cell receptor beta chains were all read from a single sample in a study of T cells in localized non-small cell lung cancer. Assay: immunoSEQ multiplex PCR; the TCRdb copy retains only in-frame clones and omits some. The data contain over 30,000 clones, around nine tenths of them singletons. The specimen comprised peripheral blood, sampled before any cancer treatment. Every receptor here comes from a woman aged 35 to 70 with stage I lung adenocarcinoma.

This clone showed up just a few times. The V and J genes are TRBV7-6 and TRBJ2-7, with D unresolved. The germline V gene encodes CDR1 SGHVS and CDR2 FNYEAQ. This CDR3 is built from 14 residues. The germline V and J ends were trimmed by 5 bases and 2 bases, with 13 bases remaining between them. The CDR3 loop is CASSPSVEAYEQYF. The CDR3 bases are TGTGCCAGCAGCCCGTCGGTTGAGGCCTACGAGCAGTACTTC.

The chain recombines TRBV20-1 with TRBJ1-1, with D unclear. CDR3 length: 10 amino acids. Germline values: CDR1 DFQATT, CDR2 SNEGSKA (reference sequence). V shed 0 bases and J shed 6 bases, with 2 bases lying between them. CDR3 DNA sequence: TGCAGTGCTAGAGAGCCTGAAGCTTTCTTT. Its translation: CSAREPEAFF.

The V and J genes are TRBV6-1 and TRBJ2-7, with D perhaps TRBD2 (7 bases). The CDR3 is 13 amino acids. V was trimmed by 8 bases and J by 3 bases, leaving 14 bases between them. CDR1 is MNHNS, CDR2 SASEGT, per germline. CDR3 in amino acids: CASRAGASYEQYF. In nucleotides, the CDR3 is TGTGCCAGCCGCGCGGGGGCCAGCTACGAGCAGTACTTC.

V usage is TRBV19 and J usage is TRBJ2-6; possibly TRBD1 for D (6 bases). The CDR3 contains 18 residues. Trimming took 2 bases from V and 2 from J, leaving 16 bases between them. Germline loops: CDR1 LNHDA, CDR2 SQIVND (reference sequence). For the CDR3, the DNA is TGTGCCAGTAGTATAAAACAGGGACGGGCGGCTGGGGCCAACGTCCTGACTTTC. Protein: CASSIKQGRAAGANVLTF.

CDR3: CASSVIVGGVTEAFF. CDR3 DNA sequence: TGTGCCAGCAGCGTAATAGTGGGGGGCGTCACTGAAGCTTTCTTT. The chain employs TRBV9 and TRBJ1-1; tentative D call: TRBD1 (6 bases). CDR3 length: 15 amino acids. The V end lost 1 base, the J end lost 4 bases, and 14 bases lay between the germline ends. Germline loops: CDR1 SGDLS, CDR2 YYNGEE. The whole variable domain, filled in from reference TRBV9 and TRBJ1-1, reads DSGVTQTPKHLITATGQRVTLRCSPRSGDLSVYWYQQSLDQGLQFLIQYYNGEERAKGNILERFSAQQFPDLHSELNLSSLELGDSALYFCASSVIVGGVTEAFFGQGTRLTVV.

This rearrangement joins TRBV5-4 to TRBJ1-1; D gene unclear. The CDR3 extends over 15 amino acids. CDR1 and CDR2 from the germline V gene are SGHNT and YYREEE (reference sequence). Between the trimmed V and J ends, which lost 0 bases and 2 bases, there was a span of 11 bases. In DNA form, the CDR3 reads TGTGCCAGCAGCTTGGCCGCCTCCGTCAACACTGAAGCTTTCTTT. It codes for CASSLAASVNTEAFF.

This clone was recorded only once. This chain links TRBV5-1 with TRBJ2-5; perhaps TRBD1 as D (5 bases). Germline values: CDR1 SGHRS, CDR2 YFSETQ. This CDR3 comprises 15 residues. The V and J ends lost 0 bases and 3 bases respectively, with 12 bases between them. The CDR3 loop is CASSLEVRVEETQYF. In DNA, the CDR3 is TGCGCCAGCAGCTTGGAAGTCAGGGTTGAAGAGACCCAGTACTTC.

This chain uses TRBV7-2 with TRBJ1-2; 9 positions agree with TRBD1. Germline-derived CDR1 and CDR2 are SGHTA and FQGNSA. The CDR3 runs 14 residues. Trimming took 4 bases from V and 3 from J; bases not matched to a gene: 3. The CDR3 coding sequence is TGTGCCAGCAGCTCTCGGACAGGGGACTATGGCTACACCTTC. The encoded protein is CASSSRTGDYGYTF.

This chain's CDR3 is CALTGTRVTDTQYF. DNA of the CDR3: TGTGCCCTCACCGGGACTAGAGTCACAGATACGCAGTATTTT. The chain carries TRBV6-4 and TRBJ2-3, with 8 bases that match TRBD2. J gave up 2 bases and V 11 bases, and 9 bases lay outside the gene matches. The CDR3 has 14 residues. Germline V gene data show CDR1 as MRHNA and CDR2 as SNTAGT.

The genes are TRBV6-5 and TRBJ2-2; TRBD2 agrees at 12 bases. The CDR3 is 15 amino acids. V was pared by 6 bases and J by 4 bases, with 3 bases of the junction left unmatched. The germline V gene has CDR1 MNHEY and CDR2 SVGAGI. The CDR3 here is CASSGLAGLTGELFF. The DNA of the CDR3 is TGTGCCAGCAGCGGACTAGCGGGACTCACCGGGGAGCTGTTTTTT.

DNA for the CDR3: TGTGCCAGCAGTGCGGGGGGCGTATCAGCCTACGAGCAGTACTTC. Translating gives CASSAGGVSAYEQYF. The chain joins TRBV2 to TRBJ2-7, with a weak D call TRBD2 (7 bases). The CDR3 runs 15 residues. The V gene lost 4 bases and the J gene lost 2 bases, with 15 bases spanning the gap. In germline, CDR1 is SNHLY, CDR2 FYNNEI.

Regarding this clone: Germline and junction disagree at one end, which may indicate a read error. The chain is built from TRBV5-1 and TRBJ2-5, with 9 bases identical to TRBD2. CDR1 is SGHRS, CDR2 YFSETQ, per germline. The length of the CDR3 is 13 residues. The DNA for the CDR3 is TGCGCCAGCAGCCCTAGCGGGGAAGAGATCCAGTACTTC. As protein: CASSPSGEEIQYF. The variable domain in full, completed from reference TRBV5-1 and TRBJ2-5, reads KAGVTQTPRYLIKTRGQQVTLSCSPISGHRSVSWYQQTPGQGLQFLFEYFSETQRNKGNFPGRFSGRQFSNSRSEMNVSTLELGDSALYLCASSPSGEEIQYFGPGTRLLVL.

This chain joins TRBV7-2 and TRBJ1-2; D is ambiguous. The CDR3 has 13 amino acids. Trimming took off 5 bases at V and 8 bases at J, with 15 bases between the two ends. The germline V gene encodes CDR1 SGHTA and CDR2 FQGNSA. The CDR3 nucleotides read TGTGCCAGCAGCCCCGGTTCGGGCTGGGGCTACACCTTC. Its translation: CASSPGSGWGYTF.

The gene calls are TRBV4-1 and TRBJ2-1; 11 bases map to TRBD2. The ends lost 1 base at V and 7 bases at J; junction bases unmatched: 9. This CDR3 is 17 amino acids long. Germline V gene data show CDR1 as MGHRA and CDR2 as YSYEKL. CDR3 in DNA: TGCGCCAGCAGCCAAGCCCTAGTAGCGGGAGGGAGGAATGAGCAGTTCTTC. Translation gives CASSQALVAGGRNEQFF.

The gene calls are TRBV30 and TRBJ1-2; D unresolved. V lost 2 bases, J lost 2 bases, and 6 bases lay in between. The CDR3 has 12 residues. CDR1 is GTSNPN and CDR2 is SVGIG in the germline V gene (reference sequence). The CDR3, as DNA: TGTGCCTGGAGTTTGCAAAACTATGGCTACACCTTC. It translates to CAWSLQNYGYTF.

This rearrangement joins TRBV30 to TRBJ2-1; D is undetermined. V shed 5 bases and J shed 8 bases, with 10 bases lying between them. From germline, CDR1 is GTSNPN and CDR2 SVGIG (reference sequence). This CDR3 region has 11 residues. The CDR3 reads CAWGWADEQFF. CDR3 nucleotide sequence: TGTGCCTGGGGTTGGGCGGATGAGCAGTTCTTC.

This chain links TRBV28 with TRBJ2-5; a possible D gene is TRBD2 (6 bases). The CDR3 has 13 amino acids. The V end lost 6 bases, the J end lost 6 bases, and 14 bases lay between the germline ends. CDR1 MDHEN and CDR2 SYDVKM come from the germline V gene. In DNA, the CDR3 is TGTGCCAGCAGACAGGCAGGGAGGCAGACCCAGTACTTC. Residues: CASRQAGRQTQYF. Combining the CDR3 with reference TRBV28 and TRBJ2-5 gives the whole variable domain DVKVTQSSRYLVKRTGEKVFLECVQDMDHENMFWYRQDPGLGLRLIYFSYDVKMKEKGDIPEGYSVSREKKERFSLILESASTNQTSMYLCASRQAGRQTQYFGPGTRLLVL.

The chain links TRBV28 to TRBJ1-2; D is possibly TRBD1 (5 bases). The CDR3 has 13 amino acids. Trimming removed 8 bases at V and 0 bases at J, with 10 bases between. Germline-derived CDR1 and CDR2 are MDHEN and SYDVKM. The DNA of the CDR3 is TGTGCCAGCGAAGAGGGGACTAACTATGGCTACACCTTC. This translates into CASEEGTNYGYTF.

The CDR3 protein is CSGVIRNGRGRETQYF. The CDR3 nucleotides are TGCAGCGGGGTTATTCGAAACGGGAGGGGAAGAGAGACCCAGTACTTC. The chain recombines TRBV29-1 with TRBJ2-5, with 8 nucleotides matching TRBD2. J gave up 4 bases and V 7 bases, and 17 bases lay outside the gene matches. This CDR3 has 16 residues. Looked up from germline, CDR1 is SQVTM and CDR2 is ANQGSEA.

This chain joins TRBV10-3 and TRBJ2-3, with 10 nucleotides matching TRBD1. CDR1 and CDR2 (germline): ENHRY, SYGVKD. This CDR3 region has 16 residues. V was clipped by 5 bases and J by 7 bases; unmatched bases: 12. The CDR3 bases are TGTGCCATCAGTTTGGAGCGGGGGACAGGGGTGAATACGCAGTATTTT. It specifies CAISLERGTGVNTQYF.

The rearrangement joins TRBV19 to TRBJ1-1; maybe TRBD1 (6 bases). Germline-derived CDR1 and CDR2 are LNHDA and SQIVND (reference sequence). The CDR3 runs to 17 residues. V gave up 9 bases and J gave up 0 bases, with 23 bases separating them. DNA for the CDR3: TGTGCCAGCCGGGGGGCGCCCCGCCTTCTTATGAACACTGAAGCTTTCTTT. Amino acid sequence: CASRGAPRLLMNTEAFF. The full variable domain, with the rest looked up from reference TRBV19 and TRBJ1-1, is DGGITQSPKYLFRKEGQNVTLSCEQNLNHDAMYWYRQDPGQGLRLIYYSQIVNDFQKGDIAEGYSVSREKKESFPLTVTSAQKNPTAFYLCASRGAPRLLMNTEAFFGQGTRLTVV.

This sequence joins TRBV18 and TRBJ1-4; D possibly corresponds to TRBD1 (5 bases). From germline, CDR1 is KGHSH and CDR2 LQKENI. The CDR3 covers 16 residues. V was trimmed by 0 bases and J by 3 bases, leaving 11 bases between them. The CDR3 sequence: CASSPPGTSANEKLFF. In DNA, the CDR3 is TGTGCCAGCTCACCACCCGGGACTTCAGCTAATGAAAAACTGTTTTTT.

The CDR3 loop is CAWNTGGGNGYTF. The CDR3 nucleotides are TGTGCCTGGAACACTGGGGGAGGGAATGGCTACACCTTC. The genes are TRBV30 and TRBJ1-2; possibly TRBD1 for D (5 bases). Germline V lookup: CDR1 GTSNPN, CDR2 SVGIG (reference sequence). V lost 4 bases and J lost 6, with 15 bases in between. The CDR3 length is 13 residues.

This chain joins TRBV30 and TRBJ2-1; 8 nucleotides line up with TRBD1. V trimming: 4 bases; J trimming: 6 bases; junction bases outside the gene matches: 5. The CDR3 contains 13 residues. The germline gives CDR1 GTSNPN, CDR2 SVGIG (reference sequence). For the CDR3, the DNA is TGTGCCTGGAAGTGGACAGGGTGCAATGAGCAGTTCTTC. Protein: CAWKWTGCNEQFF.